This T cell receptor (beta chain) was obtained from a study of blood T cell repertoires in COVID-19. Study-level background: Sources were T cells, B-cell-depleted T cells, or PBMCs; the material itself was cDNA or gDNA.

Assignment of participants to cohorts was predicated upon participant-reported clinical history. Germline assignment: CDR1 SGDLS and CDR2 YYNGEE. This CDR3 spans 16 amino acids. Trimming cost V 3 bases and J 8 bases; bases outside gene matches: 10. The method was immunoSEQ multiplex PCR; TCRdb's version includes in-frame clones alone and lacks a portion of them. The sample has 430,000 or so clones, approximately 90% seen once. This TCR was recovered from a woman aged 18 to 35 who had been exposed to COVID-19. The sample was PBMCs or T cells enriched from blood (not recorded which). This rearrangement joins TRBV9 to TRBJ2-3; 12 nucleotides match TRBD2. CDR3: CASSARTSGTTGTQYF. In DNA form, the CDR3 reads TGTGCCAGCAGCGCCAGGACTAGCGGGACAACTGGTACGCAGTATTTT.